This section outlines one T cell receptor beta chain sequence together with its context. Measured with immunoSEQ multiplex PCR; TCRdb has only the in-frame clones, and not every one. Of 150,000 to 200,000 clones listed, approximately 89% are singletons. This sample is drawn from a study of blood T cell repertoires in COVID-19. Germline assignment: CDR1 SGHRS and CDR2 YFSETQ. This CDR3 spans 14 amino acids. With V trimmed by 4 bases and J by 6 bases, 5 bases remained unmatched. Categorization into cohorts depended on clinical history that participants reported. This sequence was found in a woman aged 18-35 years who had recovered from COVID-19. This chain connects TRBV5-1 to TRBJ1-4, with 8 bases matching TRBD1. The specimen was PBMCs or T cells enriched from blood (not recorded which). This CDR3 reads CASSTGGRDEKLFF. CDR3 DNA sequence: TGCGCCAGCAGCACAGGGGGAAGGGATGAAAAACTGTTTTTT.